A single sample is the source of the 28 T cell receptor beta chains below, sequenced in a study of CD8+ T cells in alopecia areata. Following extraction, RNA underwent reverse transcription to cDNA, which served as the sequencing template. Profiled with immunoSEQ multiplex PCR; TCRdb holds only in-frame clones, not every one. The sample lists some 44,000 clones, roughly 92% occurring once. Stated treatment: oral pan-JAK inhibitor, 5-10 mg twice daily. The sequencing here drew on CD8+ T cells sorted from blood, taken at week 24, from a patient treated with tofacitinib. All receptors derive from a human donor with alopecia areata.

This clone was observed once. The rearrangement links TRBV27 to TRBJ2-7; possibly TRBD1 or TRBD2 for D (6 bases each). The CDR3 has 16 amino acids. Per the germline V gene, CDR1 is MNHEY and CDR2 is SMNVEV (reference sequence). Trimming took off 6 bases at V and 0 bases at J, with 18 bases between the two ends. Here the CDR3 reads CASSAGPGTPSYEQYF. DNA of the CDR3: TGTGCCAGCAGCGCGGGGCCAGGGACACCCTCCTACGAGCAGTACTTC.

This clone was seen a single time. The gene calls are TRBV27 and TRBJ2-7; D is ambiguous. The germline V gene has CDR1 MNHEY and CDR2 SMNVEV (reference sequence). This CDR3 has 14 amino acids. V was cut by 3 bases and J by 4 bases, with 13 bases left in between. The CDR3 sequence is CASSFILNPYEQYF. CDR3 nucleotides: TGTGCCAGCAGTTTCATCCTAAACCCGTACGAGCAGTACTTC.

The chain recombines TRBV7-6 with TRBJ2-7, with TRBD2 identical over 13 bases. J gave up 4 bases and V 5 bases, and 5 bases lay outside the gene matches. Germline CDR1 reads SGHVS; CDR2 reads FNYEAQ. The CDR3 is 15 amino acids. The CDR3 bases are TGTGCCAGCAGCCCACTAGCGGGGGGGAAGTACGAGCAGTACTTC. This codes for CASSPLAGGKYEQYF.

V and J are TRBV12-5 and TRBJ2-1; TRBD1 agrees at 8 bases. Trimming cost V 1 base and J 6 bases; bases outside gene matches: 5. The CDR3 loop spans 15 amino acids. Germline lookup yields CDR1 LGHNT and CDR2 FRNRAP. In DNA form, the CDR3 reads TGTGCTAGTGGTTTGGAAACAGGGGGAAGCAATGAGCAGTTCTTC. Its translation: CASGLETGGSNEQFF.

This clone was counted only a few times. This chain links TRBV6-5 with TRBJ2-7; 9 bases line up with TRBD1. The CDR3 runs 16 residues. The ends lost 2 bases at V and 5 bases at J; junction bases unmatched: 10. In germline, CDR1 is MNHEY, CDR2 SVGAGI. The CDR3 DNA reads TGTGCCAGCAGTTACCAGGCTACAGGGGGCTCTGACGAGCAGTACTTC. Translation: CASSYQATGGSDEQYF.

The J gene is TRBJ2-1, the V gene TRBV28; TRBD2 aligns across 8 bases. The CDR3 totals 16 residues. Germline V gives CDR1 MDHEN, CDR2 SYDVKM. Losses at the gene ends were 3 bases for V and 8 bases for J; bases not matched to a gene: 12. CDR3 sequence reads: CASSFPHREGFDEQFF. The CDR3 DNA is TGTGCCAGCAGTTTCCCCCACCGGGAGGGGTTCGATGAGCAGTTCTTC.

The rearrangement uses TRBV6-4 and TRBJ2-1; TRBD2 agrees at 11 bases. The CDR3 totals 15 residues. Trimming took 3 bases from V and 9 from J; bases not matched to a gene: 7. Per the germline V gene, CDR1 is MRHNA and CDR2 is SNTAGT. The CDR3: CASSEGLAGGLEQFF. In DNA form, the CDR3 reads TGTGCCAGCAGTGAGGGTCTAGCGGGGGGTCTTGAGCAGTTCTTC.

The chain is built from TRBV28 and TRBJ2-5; no clear D. The last part of the DNA fits TRBJ2-7 better; the J call may be wrong. CDR1 is MDHEN and CDR2 is SYDVKM in the germline V gene. This CDR3 has 14 amino acids. The CDR3 protein is CASSPPLAPYEQYF. The CDR3 DNA reads TGTGCCAGCAGTCCACCGCTCGCTCCCTACGAGCAGTACTTC.

The V gene is TRBV11-2, the J gene TRBJ2-7; either TRBD1 or TRBD2 may fit D (5 bases each). The V end was cut by 4 bases, the J end by 7 bases, with 17 bases between. The CDR3 runs 14 residues. Germline V lookup: CDR1 SGHAT, CDR2 FQNNGV. The DNA for the CDR3 is TGTGCCAGCAGCTCGCCAGGGACCCTCGGGGAGCAGTACTTC. This sequence encodes CASSSPGTLGEQYF.

A single count supports this clone. The chain carries TRBV5-4 and TRBJ2-3; TRBD1 might be the D (6 bases). Looked up from germline, CDR1 is SGHNT and CDR2 is YYREEE (reference sequence). This CDR3 is built from 14 residues. Trimming shortened V by 3 bases and J by 3 bases, and 11 bases separated the two germline ends. CDR3 protein: CASSYRTETDTQYF. CDR3 nucleotide sequence: TGTGCCAGCAGCTACAGGACAGAGACAGATACGCAGTATTTT.

The rearrangement links TRBV4-3 to TRBJ2-3; D is unresolved. Germline-derived CDR1 and CDR2 are LGHNA and YSLEER. This CDR3 has 21 residues. Trimming removed 0 bases from V and 2 bases from J, with 27 bases in between. CDR3 nucleotides: TGCGCCAGCAGCCAAGATTTAGCTATCGCGGACGGCGGCAGGACCACAGATACGCAGTATTTT. Its translation is CASSQDLAIADGGRTTDTQYF.

This chain joins TRBV7-9 and TRBJ2-3; D possibly corresponds to TRBD1 (5 bases). V lost 2 bases, J lost 4 bases, and 13 bases lay in between. CDR1 is SEHNR, CDR2 FQNEAQ, per germline (reference sequence). The CDR3 is 15 amino acids. The DNA for the CDR3 is TGTGCCAGCAGCTTAATCCCCGACAGCGCAGATACGCAGTATTTT. This encodes CASSLIPDSADTQYF.

The genes are TRBV7-2 and TRBJ2-7; D gene ambiguous. The length of the CDR3 is 14 residues. The germline V and J ends were trimmed by 0 bases and 2 bases, with 8 bases remaining between them. In germline, CDR1 is SGHTA, CDR2 FQGNSA. In DNA form, the CDR3 reads TGTGCCAGCAGCTTAGCACAGCTAACCTACGAGCAGTACTTC. It codes for CASSLAQLTYEQYF.

On this clone itself: Different DNA sequences within this sample yield the same CDR3. The chain is built from TRBV7-9 and TRBJ2-3, with D unclear. The CDR3 is 12 amino acids. The germline gives CDR1 SEHNR, CDR2 FQNEAQ (reference sequence). V lost 5 bases to trimming and J lost 6 bases, with 9 bases between them. The CDR3 sequence: CASSQVLDTQYF. CDR3 nucleotides: TGTGCCAGCAGCCAAGTGCTGGATACGCAGTATTTT.

The chain carries TRBV21-1 and TRBJ2-3; the DNA was not compared with TRBD2, the D call given in the table. TRBV21-1 is deemed a pseudogene. The CDR3 is 16 amino acids. This chain's CDR3 is CASSSSGGTLTDTQYF. The CDR3 DNA follows: TGTGCCAGCAGCAGCAGCGGGGGAACTCTCACAGATACGCAGTATTTT.

The chain joins TRBV27 to TRBJ2-5; 8 bases agree with TRBD2. TRBJ2-7 matches the DNA end more closely, so the J call is doubtful. Germline V gene lookup returns CDR1 MNHEY and CDR2 SMNVEV (reference sequence). The CDR3 sequence is 14 residues long. CDR3 amino acids: CASSPGTSPYEQYF. CDR3 in DNA: TGTGCCAGCAGCCCCGGGACTAGTCCCTACGAGCAGTACTTC.

This sequence joins TRBV10-3 and TRBJ2-2, with D perhaps matching TRBD2 (5 bases). The CDR3 runs 13 residues. V shed 6 bases and J shed 6 bases, with 11 bases lying between them. Germline CDR1 ENHRY, CDR2 SYGVKD. Here the CDR3 reads CAISPEDSGELFF. CDR3 DNA: TGTGCCATCAGCCCCGAGGACTCCGGGGAGCTGTTTTTT.

This chain connects TRBV7-9 to TRBJ2-3, with 11 bases aligning to TRBD2. CDR1 is SEHNR and CDR2 is FQNEAQ in the germline V gene (reference sequence). With 1 base clipped from V and 5 bases from J, the junction kept 8 bases outside the gene matches. This CDR3 has 17 residues. The CDR3, as DNA: TGTGCCAGCAGCTTAGGGCCACTAGCGGGGGCGGAAGATACGCAGTATTTT. This translates into CASSLGPLAGAEDTQYF. The full variable domain, with the rest looked up from reference TRBV7-9 and TRBJ2-3, is DTGVSQNPRHKITKRGQNVTFRCDPISEHNRLYWYRQTLGQGPEFLTYFQNEAQLEKSRLLSDRFSAERPKGSFSTLEIQRTEQGDSAMYLCASSLGPLAGAEDTQYFGPGTRLTVL.

The V and J genes are TRBV5-6 and TRBJ1-1, with unresolved D. The germline gives CDR1 SGHDT, CDR2 YYEEEE. Trimming left V 4 bases short and J 0 bases short, with 7 bases between. The CDR3 spans 13 residues. The CDR3 here is CASSLLMNTEAFF. The CDR3 DNA follows: TGTGCCAGCAGCCTCTTGATGAACACTGAAGCTTTCTTT. Variable domain in full (rest from reference TRBV5-6 and TRBJ1-1): DAGVTQSPTHLIKTRGQQVTLRCSPKSGHDTVSWYQQALGQGPQFIFQYYEEEERQRGNFPDRFSGHQFPNYSSELNVNALLLGDSALYLCASSLLMNTEAFFGQGTRLTVV.

The chain recombines TRBV27 with TRBJ2-3; the match to TRBD2 covers 8 bases. Germline-derived CDR1 and CDR2 are MNHEY and SMNVEV (reference sequence). The CDR3 loop spans 14 amino acids. V trimming: 4 bases; J trimming: 6 bases; junction bases outside the gene matches: 6. DNA of the CDR3: TGTGCCAGCAGTTACGGGGGGGCGAGGGATACGCAGTATTTT. Translating gives CASSYGGARDTQYF.

To note about this clone: At one end, the junction sequence differs from germline, possibly due to a read error. V is TRBV7-2 and J is TRBJ2-7; D might be TRBD2 (6 bases). The CDR3 has 12 residues. The germline V gene has CDR1 SGHTA and CDR2 FQGNSA. In nucleotides, the CDR3 is TGTGCCAGCAGCTCCCTCAGCGGGTATTCGTCCTTC. This translates into CASSSLSGYSSF.

The chain is built from TRBV5-6 and TRBJ1-2, with a weak D call TRBD1 (6 bases). V dropped 4 bases and J dropped 6 bases, with 22 bases sitting between them. CDR1 and CDR2 (germline): SGHDT, YYEEEE. This CDR3 spans 16 amino acids. The CDR3: CASSPIPGGAGDGYTF. The DNA for the CDR3 is TGTGCCAGCAGCCCCATCCCCGGTGGGGCAGGGGATGGCTACACCTTC.

This chain joins TRBV28 and TRBJ2-5; D may be TRBD1 (6 bases). The V and J ends lost 6 bases and 2 bases respectively, with 16 bases between them. The CDR3 spans 15 residues. Germline V gene sequence: CDR1 MDHEN, CDR2 SYDVKM. As DNA, the CDR3 is TGTGCCAGCAGCTCCAGGGGCCGGTTACAAGAGACCCAGTACTTC. Its translation: CASSSRGRLQETQYF.

V and J are TRBV5-1 and TRBJ2-5, with D possibly being TRBD2 (7 bases). Germline loops: CDR1 SGHRS, CDR2 YFSETQ. CDR3 length equals 17 residues. The V end was cut by 3 bases, the J end by 1 base, with 19 bases between. The CDR3 protein is CASSWGLADVLQETQYF. CDR3 nucleotides: TGCGCCAGCAGCTGGGGGCTAGCGGACGTGCTCCAAGAGACCCAGTACTTC.

The chain is built from TRBV5-1 and TRBJ2-5, with 7 bases fitting TRBD1. V gave up 5 bases and J gave up 4 bases; unmatched junction bases: 11. The CDR3 is 15 residues long. Germline CDR1 SGHRS, CDR2 YFSETQ. The CDR3 reads CASSEGAGRLETQYF. The DNA for the CDR3 is TGCGCCAGCAGTGAGGGGGCAGGGCGGCTAGAGACCCAGTACTTC.

The chain recombines TRBV19 with TRBJ2-1, with D unclear. The CDR3 sequence is 14 residues long. Germline assignment: CDR1 LNHDA and CDR2 SQIVND (reference sequence). V was pared by 4 bases and J by 5 bases, with 12 bases between. The CDR3 DNA is TGTGCCAGTAGTAACAGAGCTATACACAATGAGCAGTTCTTC. As protein: CASSNRAIHNEQFF.

The CDR3 loop reads CASTFASLNTEAFF. DNA of the CDR3: TGTGCCAGCACCTTTGCGTCCCTGAACACTGAAGCTTTCTTT. V and J are TRBV28 and TRBJ1-1, with D uncertain. This CDR3 spans 14 amino acids. Germline V gives CDR1 MDHEN, CDR2 SYDVKM. V shed 7 bases and J shed 0 bases, with 12 bases lying between them.

J is TRBJ2-1 and V is TRBV7-9; TRBD1 matches 7 bases. Germline V gene data show CDR1 as SEHNR and CDR2 as FQNEAQ (reference sequence). Losses at the gene ends were 5 bases for V and 7 bases for J; bases not matched to a gene: 5. The CDR3 runs 13 residues. The CDR3 loop is CASSPGGWNEQFF. CDR3 sequence (DNA): TGTGCCAGCAGCCCAGGGGGTTGGAATGAGCAGTTCTTC.